There are many counts of the clone carrying this TCR beta chain. Antigen specificity is unknown. The data derive from a study of Graves' ophthalmopathy and Graves' hyperthyroidism. Whole-study findings and limits: Among thyroid clonotypes expanded above 0.001 frequency, most also appeared in blood. A model built from 13 signatures distinguished ophthalmopathy from stable hyperthyroidism with approximately 89% sensitivity and approximately 82% specificity.

The V and J ends lost 4 bases and 7 bases respectively, with 13 bases between them. Looked up from germline, CDR1 is MGHDK and CDR2 is SYGVNS. This CDR3 has 14 amino acids. Other autoimmune disease, uncontrolled infection, pregnancy and lactation led to exclusion. Clinicians diagnosed using symptoms, serum thyroxine, TRAb, thyroid ultrasound and orbital computed tomography. Transcripts of RNA were the source for amplifying TCR beta CDR3 regions. First-round RT-PCR employed HTBI primers, with a second-round multiplex PCR after it. MiXCR, applied by TCRdb to the multiplex PCR reads, yields one record per CDR3 protein. The sample shows about 700,000 distinct CDR3 sequences, around 40% of them seen only once.

The sequence derives from an adult man with Graves' ophthalmopathy. The chain uses TRBV25-1 and TRBJ1-4; D is ambiguous. The sequencing sample was made of peripheral blood. The chain's CDR3 is CASSAVGYGEKLFF. The CDR3 coding sequence is TGTGCCAGCAGTGCGGTCGGGTACGGTGAAAAACTGTTTTTT.